This T cell receptor beta chain was documented in a study of cytomegalovirus exposure and HLA in healthy donors. Study outcomes and limitations: In presence/absence analyses, roughly uniform sequencing depth across donors was assumed. Later findings reportedly placed an Asian-associated ancestry cluster below the approximately 630-donor mean for N-insertions. TCR beta chain V- and J-gene trimming was linked, in a later analysis, to a missense variant in DCLRE1C. TCR beta chains numbering some 160 were designated cytomegalovirus-associated.

The PCR ran on 60 Vbeta and 13 Jbeta primers. Assay used: immunoSEQ multiplex PCR; TCRdb lists only in-frame clones, some missing. The sample carries 100,000 to 120,000 clones, 67% recorded once. With 2 bases removed from V and 9 bases from J, the gap between germline ends came to 11 bases. Germline loops: CDR1 MDHEN, CDR2 SYDVKM. The CDR3 is 14 residues long. On this clone itself: Its antigen is unidentified.

Sequencing used PBMCs. The rearrangement links TRBV28 to TRBJ1-6; tentatively, D is TRBD1 (5 bases). This receptor was identified in a man younger than 30 in good health and CMV-seropositive. The CDR3 is CASSLRQGFSPLHF. The CDR3 DNA reads TGTGCCAGCAGTTTAAGGCAGGGATTTTCACCCCTCCACTTT.